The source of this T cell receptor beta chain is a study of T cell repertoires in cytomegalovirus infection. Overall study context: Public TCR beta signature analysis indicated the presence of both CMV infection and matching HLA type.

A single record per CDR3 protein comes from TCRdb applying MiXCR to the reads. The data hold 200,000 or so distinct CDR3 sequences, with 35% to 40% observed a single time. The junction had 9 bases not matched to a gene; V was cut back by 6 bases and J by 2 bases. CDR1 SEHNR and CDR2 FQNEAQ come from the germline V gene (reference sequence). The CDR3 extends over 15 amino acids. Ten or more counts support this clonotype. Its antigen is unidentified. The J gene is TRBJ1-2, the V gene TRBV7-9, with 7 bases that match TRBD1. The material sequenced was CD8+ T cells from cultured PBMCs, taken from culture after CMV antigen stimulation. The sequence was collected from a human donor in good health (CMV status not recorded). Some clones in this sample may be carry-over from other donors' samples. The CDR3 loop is CASSSTRGQNYGYTF. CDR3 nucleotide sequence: TGTGCCAGCAGTTCCACCAGGGGACAGAACTATGGCTACACCTTC.